This is a list of T cell receptor beta chains from one sample in a study of type 1 and type 2 diabetes patients. MiXCR, run by TCRdb on the multiplex PCR reads, gives a single entry per CDR3 protein. The sample yields 250,000 to 300,000 distinct CDR3 sequences, around 47% seen once. The specimen sequenced was peripheral blood mononuclear cells (PBMCs). The receptors were sampled from a man aged 18 to 35 with type 2 diabetes. Both conserved end residues are part of each CDR3. The D gene is left open where the match is weak. The size of a clone is reported for some rows only, either as once, few or many, or as a class for expanded clones.

TRBJ1-4 | . | . | TRBV20-1 | CSAPQGLNEKLFF | TGCAGTGCGCCACAGGGCCTTAATGAAAAACTGTTTTTT
TRBJ1-2 | . | few | TRBV20-1 | CSARLAQNYGYTF | TGCAGTGCTAGGTTGGCCCAGAACTATGGCTACACCTTC
TRBJ2-5 | . | . | TRBV7-2 | CASSFVHPGLQETQYF | TGTGCCAGCAGCTTTGTACACCCGGGCCTCCAAGAGACCCAGTACTTC
TRBJ2-7 | . | . | TRBV5-6 | CASSLSRGEQYF | TGTGCCAGCAGCCTCAGCCGGGGCGAGCAGTACTTC
TRBJ1-1 | . | few | TRBV5-1 | CASSLSAWNTEAFF | TGCGCCAGCAGCTTGTCGGCGTGGAACACTGAAGCTTTCTTT
TRBJ2-3 | . | . | TRBV7-3 | CASSHGGSTDTQYF | TGTGCCAGCAGCCACGGCGGGAGCACAGATACGCAGTATTTT
TRBJ2-7 | . | few | TRBV19 | CASSLKGTGEQYF | TGTGCCAGTAGTCTCAAGGGTACCGGCGAGCAGTACTTC
TRBJ2-1 | . | many | TRBV19 | CASSSDISSYNEQFF | TGTGCCAGTAGCTCGGACATTAGCTCCTACAATGAGCAGTTCTTC
TRBJ2-7 | TRBD1 | few | TRBV27 | CASSPIQGAEQYF | TGTGCCAGCAGTCCGATACAGGGGGCCGAGCAGTACTTC
TRBJ1-5 | . | . | TRBV20-1 | CSAAFGPCYQPQHF | TGCAGTGCTGCTTTCGGGCCTTGCTATCAGCCCCAGCATTTT
TRBJ2-3 | . | . | TRBV6-4 | CASSDADADTQYF | TGTGCCAGCAGTGATGCAGACGCAGATACGCAGTATTTT
TRBJ2-7 | . | . | TRBV6-2/TRBV6-3 | CASSYPPGAYEQYF | TGTGCCAGCAGTTACCCCCCAGGGGCCTACGAGCAGTACTTC
TRBJ2-7 | TRBD2 | . | TRBV20-1 | CSASSGGSYEQYF | TGCAGTGCTAGTAGCGGGGGCTCCTACGAGCAGTACTTC
TRBJ2-2 | . | . | TRBV10-2 | CASSGLPGTGELFF | TGCGCCAGCAGTGGACTCCCCGGTACCGGGGAGCTGTTTTTT
TRBJ1-2 | . | . | TRBV2 | CASSVQGAGYGYTF | TGTGCCAGCAGCGTTCAAGGGGCCGGCTATGGCTACACCTTC
TRBJ2-2 | TRBD2 | . | TRBV7-3 | CASSSGTSGFGGELFF | TGTGCCAGCAGCTCCGGGACTAGCGGGTTCGGCGGGGAGCTGTTTTTT
TRBJ1-2 | TRBD1 | . | TRBV19 | CASSIVMDRTYGYTF | TGTGCCAGTAGTATAGTCATGGACAGGACCTATGGCTACACCTTC
TRBJ2-6 | . | few | TRBV7-3 | CASSLMGRLNEGANVLTF | TGTGCCAGCAGCTTAATGGGACGGCTTAATGAAGGGGCCAACGTCTTGACTTTC
TRBJ2-5 | TRBD1 | . | TRBV27 | CASSSGTARVETQYF | TGTGCCAGCAGTTCCGGGACAGCTAGGGTAGAGACCCAGTACTTC
TRBJ2-5 | TRBD1 | . | TRBV2 | CASSQDRGWETQYF | TGTGCCAGCAGTCAGGACAGGGGCTGGGAGACCCAGTACTTC
TRBJ1-1 | . | . | TRBV5-1 | CASSLREGTEAFF | TGCGCCAGCAGCTTGAGAGAGGGCACTGAAGCTTTCTTT
TRBJ2-7 | TRBD1 | few | TRBV30 | CAWSGTGQGRYEQYF | TGTGCCTGGAGTGGAACCGGACAGGGGAGGTACGAGCAGTACTTC
TRBJ2-1 | . | . | TRBV10-1 | CASSESTSRNEQFF | TGCGCCAGCAGTGAGTCGACAAGCAGAAATGAGCAGTTCTTC
TRBJ2-1 | TRBD2 | few | TRBV25-1 | CASSEFPTSGLFSYNEQFF | TGTGCCAGCAGTGAATTTCCCACTAGCGGACTTTTTTCCTACAATGAGCAGTTCTTC
TRBJ2-1 | . | few | TRBV2 | CASSESPPGEQFF | TGTGCCAGCAGTGAAAGTCCGCCAGGTGAGCAGTTCTTC
TRBJ2-5 | . | . | TRBV19 | CASRFSGAVETQYF | TGTGCCAGTAGGTTTTCAGGGGCGGTGGAGACCCAGTACTTC
TRBJ2-7 | TRBD1 | few | TRBV19 | CASSKDGRGLEQYF | TGTGCCAGTAGTAAGGATGGCAGGGGGCTCGAGCAGTACTTC
TRBJ2-3 | TRBD2 | . | TRBV6-1 | CASSEAASGRDTQYF | TGTGCCAGCAGTGAAGCTGCTAGCGGGAGAGATACGCAGTATTTT
TRBJ1-1 | . | . | TRBV4-1 | CASSQDLAGGTEAFF | TGCGCCAGCAGCCAAGATCTCGCGGGGGGTACTGAAGCTTTCTTT
TRBJ2-3 | . | few | TRBV2 | CASTLPGAGTDTQYF | TGTGCCAGCACCCTCCCCGGGGCAGGCACAGATACGCAGTATTTT
TRBJ2-5 | TRBD2 | . | TRBV5-1 | CASSLGSGGAQETQYF | TGCGCCAGCAGCTTGGGTAGCGGGGGGGCACAAGAGACCCAGTACTTC
TRBJ1-5 | TRBD1 | once | TRBV28 | CASSFWTGQNQPQHF | TGTGCCAGCAGTTTTTGGACAGGGCAGAATCAGCCCCAGCATTTT
TRBJ2-3 | TRBD1 | few | TRBV19 | CASSTRPGQVSDTQYF | TGTGCCAGTAGTACCCGACCGGGACAGGTCTCAGATACGCAGTATTTT
TRBJ2-1 | . | few | TRBV7-2 | CASSPDREYNEQFF | TGTGCCAGCAGCCCGGACAGAGAATACAATGAGCAGTTCTTC
TRBJ2-7 | TRBD1 | many | TRBV10-3 | CAISESGGYYEQYF | TGTGCCATCAGTGAGTCAGGGGGCTACTACGAGCAGTACTTC
TRBJ2-1 | . | few | TRBV19 | CASSIGKKSYNEQFF | TGTGCCAGTAGTATAGGGAAGAAGTCCTACAATGAGCAGTTCTTC
TRBJ1-2 | . | . | TRBV5-1 | CASRSTAAPQGNYGYTF | TGCGCCAGCAGAAGCACGGCCGCCCCTCAGGGGAACTATGGCTACACCTTC
TRBJ1-2 | . | . | TRBV7-8 | CASSLGPGRGYGYTF | TGTGCCAGCAGCTTAGGCCCTGGAAGGGGTTATGGCTACACCTTC
TRBJ1-3 | TRBD1 | few | TRBV15 | CATSQDRGGNTIYF | TGTGCCACCAGTCAAGACAGGGGTGGGAACACCATATATTTT
TRBJ2-7 | TRBD1 | many | TRBV19 | CASRSTGGAEQYF | TGTGCCAGTCGATCGACAGGGGGTGCCGAGCAGTACTTC
TRBJ1-4 | TRBD1 | . | TRBV7-8 | CASSFADRGSEKLFF | TGTGCCAGCAGCTTTGCCGACAGGGGGTCTGAAAAACTGTTTTTT
TRBJ1-2 | TRBD1 | . | TRBV20-1 | CSARDLAGQGLDGYTF | TGCAGTGCTAGAGATTTGGCCGGACAGGGCTTGGATGGCTACACCTTC
TRBJ2-7 | . | once | TRBV5-1 | CASTPDGSYEQYF | TGCGCCAGCACCCCTGACGGTTCCTACGAGCAGTACTTC
TRBJ1-2 | . | few | TRBV6-5 | CASSASNYGYTF | TGTGCCAGCAGTGCCTCAAACTATGGCTACACCTTC
TRBJ2-3 | TRBD2 | few | TRBV14 | CASSQVLALGTDTQYF | TGTGCCAGCAGCCAAGTACTAGCGCTCGGCACAGATACGCAGTATTTT
TRBJ2-6 | TRBD2 | . | TRBV13 | CASSDRTSGGESSGANVLTF | TGTGCCAGCAGCGATAGGACTAGCGGGGGCGAAAGCTCTGGGGCCAACGTCCTGACTTTC
TRBJ2-3 | . | . | TRBV19 | CASSIDLGADTQYF | TGTGCCAGTAGTATAGATCTGGGGGCAGATACGCAGTATTTT
TRBJ2-5 | . | . | TRBV7-2 | CASSSGWQQETQYF | TGTGCCAGCAGCTCCGGCTGGCAGCAAGAGACCCAGTACTTC
TRBJ1-5 | . | once | TRBV2 | CASSRQTNSNQPQHF | TGTGCCAGCAGTAGACAGACGAATAGCAATCAGCCCCAGCATTTT
TRBJ2-7 | TRBD1 | many | TRBV10-1 | CASSDRQGYEQYF | TGCGCCAGCAGTGATCGACAGGGCTACGAGCAGTACTTC